The entry below describes one TCR beta chain. Other DNA sequences in this sample translate to the same CDR3. This record belongs to a study of shared T cell receptors in the human thymus. The CDR3 has 19 residues. With V trimmed by 0 bases and J by 0 bases, 6 bases remained unmatched. Germline loops: CDR1 LGHNA, CDR2 YSLEER. Sequencing used immunoSEQ multiplex PCR; TCRdb keeps in-frame clones, though not all of them. The repertoire holds 640,000 or so clones, with around 87% as singletons. The data were also submitted as part of a second study, on human thymus T cells. That work adds: Corrective surgery for congenital heart defects was being performed on the healthy Finnish infants who served as donors. Surgeons resected thymus tissue during corrective heart surgery. Biased V and J segment usage appeared in thymus and peripheral blood. Overlap was high between thymic repertoires from unrelated individuals, as reported in related research.

V is TRBV4-3 and J is TRBJ1-6; 9 positions agree with TRBD1. This receptor was identified in a boy under three years old with a congenital heart defect. The sample consisted of thymocytes. This CDR3 reads CASSQDLGTGSSYNSPLHF. CDR3 in DNA: TGCGCCAGCAGCCAAGATTTGGGGACAGGGAGCTCCTATAATTCACCCCTCCACTTT.